This entry lists 16 T cell receptor beta chains sequenced from one sample in a study of post-analysis software for immune sequencing data. Unique molecular identifiers were built into the TCR beta cDNA libraries. TCRdb used MiXCR to reprocess the PCR reads, holding one entry per CDR3 protein. This sample yields about 160,000 distinct CDR3 sequences, of which 30% to 45% are seen a single time; approximately 30% belongs to the top ten. The sequenced sample was blood, obtained after autologous hematopoietic stem cell transplantation. The receptors originated from a girl aged 10 to 17 with multiple sclerosis.

This clonotype was found many times. The J gene is TRBJ1-1, the V gene TRBV10-3; D remains ambiguous. V was pared by 10 bases and J by 5 bases, with 17 bases between. CDR3 length: 13 residues. Per germline, CDR1 ENHRY and CDR2 SYGVKD. The CDR3 protein is CATHRNEGTEAFF. CDR3 sequence (DNA): TGTGCCACTCACAGAAACGAAGGGACTGAAGCTTTCTTT.

CDR3 region: CATSDPQGCEQYF. The CDR3, as DNA: TGTGCCACCAGTGATCCCCAGGGTTGCGAGCAGTACTTC. The J gene is TRBJ2-7, the V gene TRBV24-1; D is perhaps TRBD1 (5 bases). Germline V lookup: CDR1 KGHDR, CDR2 SFDVKD. CDR3 length: 13 amino acids. Trimming took 3 bases from V and 6 from J, leaving 11 bases between them.

This sequence joins TRBV4-1 and TRBJ2-7, with 8 bases aligning to TRBD1. This CDR3 is built from 17 residues. V dropped 0 bases and J dropped 7; count of bases not matched to a gene: 14. Germline CDR1 is MGHRA and CDR2 is YSYEKL. The CDR3 region is CASSQDQGQGAAREQYF. The CDR3 DNA reads TGCGCCAGCAGCCAAGACCAGGGGCAGGGGGCGGCGAGGGAGCAGTACTTC.

The V gene is TRBV29-1, the J gene TRBJ2-1; D ambiguous. This CDR3 spans 14 amino acids. The germline V and J ends were trimmed by 0 bases and 6 bases, with 12 bases remaining between them. Germline V gene sequence: CDR1 SQVTM, CDR2 ANQGSEA. CDR3 nucleotides: TGCAGCGTTGAAGATCCTGGGCACTTCAATGAGCAGTTCTTC. Translation: CSVEDPGHFNEQFF.

V usage is TRBV24-1 and J usage is TRBJ2-5, with D perhaps TRBD1 or TRBD2 (5 bases each). The CDR3 totals 13 residues. Trimming took off 9 bases at V and 3 bases at J, with 13 bases between the two ends. The germline CDR1 and CDR2 sequences are KGHDR and SFDVKD. The CDR3 DNA is TGTGCCACCGGGACGGCTAGAGAAGAGACCCAGTACTTC. It translates to CATGTAREETQYF.

This clonotype was seen more than once but under ten times. Germline and junction disagree at one end, which may indicate a read error. The J gene is TRBJ2-4, the V gene TRBV4-2; TRBD1 might be the D (6 bases). This CDR3 comprises 17 residues. CDR1 is LGHNA, CDR2 YNFKEQ, per germline. The CDR3 DNA is TGTGCCAGCAGCCCCCAGGGGCGGGCATCAGCCAGAAACATTCAGTACTTC. Protein product: CASSPQGRASARNIQYF.

The rearrangement uses TRBV20-1 and TRBJ2-3; the match to TRBD2 covers 9 bases. V lost 1 base to trimming and J lost 6 bases; unmatched junction nucleotides: 11. Germline assignment: CDR1 DFQATT and CDR2 SNEGSKA (reference sequence). CDR3 length: 16 amino acids. The CDR3: CSARGSLAGSGDTQYF. The CDR3 nucleotides are TGCAGTGCTAGAGGTTCCCTAGCGGGAAGTGGGGATACGCAGTATTTT.

Note on this clonotype: It may be a read error: a sequence one base away is much more abundant. The chain has TRBV7-2 and TRBJ2-7, with TRBD1 matching 7 bases. The CDR3 has 16 amino acids. Germline-derived CDR1 and CDR2 are SGHTA and FQGNSA. DNA for the CDR3: TGTGCCGGCAGCTTAGGGACAGCCGATATCTCCTACGAGCAGTACTTC. Its protein is CAGSLGTADISYEQYF.

Turning to this clonotype: One junction end does not reproduce the germline sequence, and a read error may be involved. The chain has TRBV20-1 and TRBJ2-2; 13 bases map to TRBD2. The CDR3 is made up of 14 amino acids. Germline assignment: CDR1 DFQATT and CDR2 SNEGSKA (reference sequence). The CDR3 protein is CRNGLAGVTEELFF. The CDR3 DNA reads as TGCAGGAATGGACTAGCGGGGGTCACCGAGGAGCTGTTTTTT.

This chain uses TRBV5-1 with TRBJ2-1; tentative D call: TRBD2 (5 bases). Germline CDR1 reads SGHRS; CDR2 reads YFSETQ. The CDR3 runs to 14 residues. Deletions cut 3 bases from V and 5 bases from J, with 12 bases between. As DNA, the CDR3 is TGCGCCAGCAGCTGGGGTAGCGCGAACAATGAGCAGTTCTTC. Protein product: CASSWGSANNEQFF.

The chain recombines TRBV6-2 or TRBV6-3 with TRBJ2-5, with D tentatively TRBD2 (6 bases). CDR1 is MNHEY and CDR2 is SVGEGT in the germline V gene. The CDR3 loop spans 15 amino acids. The ends were cut back, 6 bases at V and 1 base at J, with 15 bases in the middle. For the CDR3, the DNA is TGTGCCAGCAGCTTGATCGGGGGTACCCAAGAGACCCAGTACTTC. It translates to CASSLIGGTQETQYF.

This rearrangement joins TRBV6-1 to TRBJ1-2; 7 bases match TRBD1. CDR3 size: 17 residues. Germline CDR1 and CDR2: MNHNS and SASEGT. V lost 8 bases and J lost 2; bases outside the gene matches: 17. CDR3 DNA sequence: TGTGCCAGCTATACCTTTAAAGGGGGCATTGTGAACTATGGCTACACCTTC. Encoded protein: CASYTFKGGIVNYGYTF.

CDR3 coding DNA: TGTGCCAGCAGCTTACAGGCGGGACCAACCTACAATGAGCAGTTCTTC. Translated, it gives CASSLQAGPTYNEQFF. This chain joins TRBV7-8 and TRBJ2-1, with D perhaps matching TRBD2 (6 bases). The CDR3 extends over 16 amino acids. V was pared by 2 bases and J by 2 bases, with 13 bases between. Per germline, CDR1 SGHVS and CDR2 FQNEAQ.

The chain employs TRBV12-3 or TRBV12-4 and TRBJ2-5; a possible D gene is TRBD2 (5 bases). The V end was cut by 6 bases, the J end by 1 base, with 12 bases between. The CDR3 has 14 amino acids. CDR3 region: CASRPFRGQETQYF. The CDR3 nucleotides are TGTGCCAGCAGGCCCTTCCGGGGCCAAGAGACCCAGTACTTC.

This clonotype was counted at least ten times. This chain connects TRBV5-6 to TRBJ2-3; perhaps TRBD1 as D (5 bases). Germline values: CDR1 SGHDT, CDR2 YYEEEE. With 3 bases removed from V and 2 bases from J, the gap between germline ends came to 16 bases. The CDR3 consists of 16 residues. Here the CDR3 DNA reads TGTGCCAGCAGCTCTATAACGGTAGGGGCCACAGATACGCAGTATTTT. Its translation: CASSSITVGATDTQYF.

This clonotype was counted only a few times. At one end the junction does not follow the germline gene, possibly because of a read error. This chain connects TRBV7-2 to TRBJ1-6; D possibly corresponds to TRBD1 (6 bases). The germline V gene encodes CDR1 SGHTA and CDR2 FQGNSA. The CDR3 is 14 residues long. CDR3 nucleotides: TGTGCCAGCAGCTTCTTACAGGGAGGCTCACCCCCCCACTTT. It is translated as CASSFLQGGSPPHF.